The entry below gives a single T cell receptor beta chain sequence along with its context. Reverse transcription of about 0.5 to 1 ug RNA was carried out with random hexamers. Using its own MiXCR run on the immunoSEQ multiplex PCR reads, TCRdb lists one record per CDR3 protein. The data hold fewer than 140,000 distinct CDR3 sequences, with approximately 95% observed a single time. This specimen comes from a study of CD8 T cells in Susac syndrome. CDR1 and CDR2 (germline): MGHRA, YSYEKL. The CDR3 contains 15 residues. With 0 bases removed from V and 5 bases from J, the gap between germline ends came to 14 bases. Sequencing of TCR beta was undertaken in CD8+ and CD4+ T cells derived from blood. Negative magnetic isolation gave CD8+ and CD4+ cells; FACS enriched CD8+ TEMRA.

Sequencing input: CD8+ T cells from PBMCs. The sequence derives from a human donor with Susac syndrome. The chain employs TRBV4-1 and TRBJ2-7, with a weak D call TRBD2 (5 bases). The CDR3 reads CASSQDKSGLDEQYF. CDR3 bases: TGCGCCAGCAGCCAAGATAAATCCGGACTCGACGAGCAGTACTTC.